The 14 T cell receptor beta chains in this list originate from one sample, sequenced in a study of blood T cell repertoires in COVID-19 (dated by TCRdb to about 2020). The method was the immunoSEQ multiplex PCR assay. In its TCRdb copy, this immuneACCESS table keeps in-frame sequences only and misses some clones. Where compared with another copy, unresolved V genes explain less than half of these, and the others have no known cause. Present in this sample are about 59,000 clones, approximately 86% of which were seen just once. Under 20% of the sample is in the top ten clones. Input material: peripheral blood. Every receptor here comes from a woman older than 75 with active COVID-19.

The chain is built from TRBV6-5 and TRBJ2-7; D not certain. CDR1 is MNHEY, CDR2 SVGAGI, per germline. Trimming took 7 bases from V and 1 from J, leaving 17 bases between them. This CDR3 spans 15 amino acids. As DNA, the CDR3 is TGTGCCAGCATCCATGCAGTGAGGCCGTCCTACGAGCAGTACTTC. Translation: CASIHAVRPSYEQYF.

This clone was counted ten times or more. This chain links TRBV30 with TRBJ1-6; 8 bases align to TRBD1. There are 12 residues in the CDR3. The V gene end was trimmed by 6 bases and the J gene end by 8 bases; junction bases not matched to a gene: 3. In germline, CDR1 is GTSNPN, CDR2 SVGIG (reference sequence). The CDR3 is CACHRGDSPLHF. CDR3 nucleotides: TGTGCCTGCCACAGGGGGGATTCACCCCTCCACTTT.

The CDR3 loop is CASSVEPGGRDEQFF. In DNA form, the CDR3 reads TGTGCCAGCAGCGTAGAACCGGGGGGGAGGGATGAGCAGTTCTTC. The chain recombines TRBV9 with TRBJ2-1; the match to TRBD2 covers 8 bases. J lost 8 bases, V lost 0 bases, and 7 bases had no gene match. From germline, CDR1 is SGDLS and CDR2 YYNGEE. The length of the CDR3 is 15 residues.

J is TRBJ2-2 and V is TRBV7-3; tentative D call: TRBD1 (5 bases). Looked up from germline, CDR1 is SGHTA and CDR2 is FQGTGA. The CDR3 sequence is 14 residues long. Between the trimmed V and J ends, which lost 2 bases and 3 bases, there was a span of 7 bases. CDR3 loop: CASSLGAHTGELFF. Written as DNA, the CDR3 is TGTGCCAGCAGCTTAGGGGCCCACACCGGGGAGCTGTTTTTT.

This chain uses TRBV6-5 with TRBJ2-1; a weak D match, TRBD2 (5 bases). CDR1 is MNHEY, CDR2 SVGAGI, per germline. The CDR3 is 14 residues long. Deletions cut 5 bases from V and 7 bases from J, with 15 bases between. CDR3 in amino acids: CASSRFGDRNEQFF. CDR3 sequence (DNA): TGTGCCAGCAGTCGCTTCGGGGATAGGAATGAGCAGTTCTTC.

The gene calls are TRBV15 and TRBJ1-5; possible D gene TRBD1, 5 bases. Trimming took 0 bases from V and 0 from J, leaving 9 bases between them. This CDR3 comprises 16 residues. Germline values: CDR1 LNHNV, CDR2 YYDKDF (reference sequence). DNA of the CDR3: TGTGCCACCAGCAGAGAGAAAGGGGTTAGCAATCAGCCCCAGCATTTT. It is translated as CATSREKGVSNQPQHF.

This chain connects TRBV7-2 to TRBJ2-5, with TRBD2 identical over 15 bases. CDR3 size: 17 residues. Germline V gene sequence: CDR1 SGHTA, CDR2 FQGNSA. V was clipped by 4 bases and J by 7 bases; unmatched bases: 10. The CDR3 coding sequence is TGTGCCAGCAGCTCGGACGGGACTAGCGGGGGGACGGGGACCCAGTACTTC. Amino acid sequence: CASSSDGTSGGTGTQYF. Full variable domain (missing parts from reference TRBV7-2 and TRBJ2-5): GAGVSQSPSNKVTEKGKDVELRCDPISGHTALYWYRQSLGQGLEFLIYFQGNSAPDKSGLPSDRFSAERTGGSVSTLTIQRTQQEDSAVYLCASSSDGTSGGTGTQYFGPGTRLLVL.

V gene TRBV9 combines with J gene TRBJ2-1, with D hard to call. V gave up 4 bases and J gave up 3 bases, with 8 bases separating them. The germline V gene encodes CDR1 SGDLS and CDR2 YYNGEE. This CDR3 region has 13 residues. The DNA of the CDR3 is TGTGCCAGCAGCTCATCAGACTACAATGAGCAGTTCTTC. It is translated as CASSSSDYNEQFF.

The chain couples TRBV10-3 to TRBJ2-5; a possible D gene is TRBD1 (6 bases). The germline CDR1 and CDR2 sequences are ENHRY and SYGVKD. The CDR3 is made up of 13 amino acids. Deletions cut 4 bases from V and 2 bases from J, with 8 bases between. DNA of the CDR3: TGTGCCATCAGTGGCCAGGGGCAAGAGACCCAGTACTTC. It yields the protein CAISGQGQETQYF.

The chain has TRBV5-1 and TRBJ2-1; 8 bases match TRBD2. The CDR3 spans 16 residues. V lost 0 bases to trimming and J lost 9 bases; unmatched junction nucleotides: 11. CDR1 is SGHRS and CDR2 is YFSETQ in the germline V gene. The CDR3 DNA is TGCGCCAGCAGCTTGGATGGAGCGGGGGCCTGGGGTGAGCAGTTCTTC. It translates to CASSLDGAGAWGEQFF.

The chain recombines TRBV6-5 with TRBJ2-7; 10 bases are shared with TRBD1. Germline CDR1 reads MNHEY; CDR2 reads SVGAGI. This CDR3 contains 15 residues. J gave up 2 bases and V 7 bases, and 8 bases lay outside the gene matches. CDR3 amino acids: CASKRVDRGPYEQYF. The DNA of the CDR3 is TGTGCCAGCAAGAGGGTCGACAGGGGGCCCTACGAGCAGTACTTC.

On this clone itself: The junction differs from germline at one of its ends, possibly a read error. The V and J genes are TRBV19 and TRBJ2-2; D not certain. The CDR3 is made up of 14 amino acids. Germline V lookup: CDR1 LNHDA, CDR2 SQIVND (reference sequence). CDR3 sequence reads: CASSVEWSTGELFF. The DNA of the CDR3 is TGTGCCAGTAGTGTAGAATGGAGCACCGGGGAGCTGTTTTTT.

This clone was recorded only once. This rearrangement joins TRBV28 to TRBJ1-2; D is possibly TRBD1 (5 bases). Germline CDR1 reads MDHEN; CDR2 reads SYDVKM. This CDR3 is built from 11 residues. The CDR3 here is CVTGADYGYTF. Written as DNA, the CDR3 is TGTGTCACAGGTGCGGACTATGGCTACACCTTC.

This chain connects TRBV7-9 to TRBJ2-3; weak D call: TRBD2 (6 bases). The CDR3 has 16 amino acids. Per germline, CDR1 SEHNR and CDR2 FQNEAQ (reference sequence). Between the trimmed V and J ends, which lost 7 bases and 7 bases, there was a span of 24 bases. The CDR3, as DNA: TGTGCCAGCACCACCTCCCGGGACTTCCCACAATATACGCAGTATTTT. Its translation: CASTTSRDFPQYTQYF. Full variable domain (missing parts from reference TRBV7-9 and TRBJ2-3): DTGVSQNPRHKITKRGQNVTFRCDPISEHNRLYWYRQTLGQGPEFLTYFQNEAQLEKSRLLSDRFSAERPKGSFSTLEIQRTEQGDSAMYLCASTTSRDFPQYTQYFGPGTRLTVL.